Listed here are 12 T cell receptor beta chains from one sample, sequenced in a study of blood T cells in healthy people across ages. Then a second PCR, running about 7 to 11 cycles, was carried out with a sample-barcoded 5' primer and a J-beta primer mix. TCRdb called the 5' RACE reads again in MiXCR, with one record for every CDR3 protein. The sample yields some 700,000 distinct CDR3 sequences, 22% seen once. The material sequenced was blood. The receptors originated from a man aged 65 to 85 in good health.

The genes are TRBV25-1 and TRBJ2-1; tentative D call: TRBD2 (5 bases). CDR3 length equals 14 residues. Germline V gene sequence: CDR1 MGHDK, CDR2 SYGVNS. Trimming removed 8 bases from V and 10 bases from J, with 21 bases in between. The CDR3 region is CASGPGLPTGEQFF. Written as DNA, the CDR3 is TGTGCCAGCGGCCCGGGCCTTCCCACGGGGGAGCAGTTCTTC.

This clonotype was detected ten times or more. This rearrangement joins TRBV2 to TRBJ1-4; D might be TRBD1 (5 bases). The germline V gene encodes CDR1 SNHLY and CDR2 FYNNEI. V gave up 6 bases and J gave up 7 bases, with 15 bases separating them. The CDR3 loop spans 14 amino acids. The CDR3 region is CASSLGVGVEKLFF. The CDR3 region has the DNA TGTGCCAGCAGCCTAGGGGTTGGGGTTGAAAAACTGTTTTTT.

The chain combines TRBV7-9 with TRBJ2-3; D might be TRBD1 or TRBD2, each matching 5 bases. The CDR3 loop spans 16 amino acids. V shed 2 bases and J shed 1 base, with 13 bases lying between them. The V gene's germline CDR1 is SEHNR and CDR2 FQNEAQ (reference sequence). CDR3 sequence: CASSLRGTRGTDTQYF. For the CDR3, the DNA is TGTGCCAGCAGCTTACGGGGCACTCGGGGCACAGATACGCAGTATTTT.

This clonotype was observed many times. The chain is built from TRBV3-1 and TRBJ2-6; TRBD1 or TRBD2 may be the D gene (5 bases each). Germline CDR1 reads LGHDT; CDR2 reads YNNKEL (reference sequence). The CDR3 contains 16 residues. V lost 0 bases, J lost 1 base, and 7 bases lay in between. The DNA for the CDR3 is TGTGCCAGCAGCCAAGATGGGGGATCTGGGGCCAACGTCCTGACTTTC. As protein: CASSQDGGSGANVLTF.

In its sample, this clonotype was seen many times. The chain joins TRBV7-3 to TRBJ1-6, with D maybe TRBD1 (5 bases). This CDR3 region has 14 residues. From germline, CDR1 is SGHTA and CDR2 FQGTGA. The germline V and J ends were trimmed by 0 bases and 10 bases, with 10 bases remaining between them. Here the CDR3 DNA reads TGTGCCAGCAGCTTAACAGGGGTGGGGTCACCCCTCCACTTT. This codes for CASSLTGVGSPLHF.

This clonotype has a handful of counts. The rearrangement joins TRBV12-3 or TRBV12-4 to TRBJ2-5; D remains ambiguous. V lost 5 bases and J 7 bases, leaving 8 bases between the germline ends. The CDR3 is 11 residues long. The CDR3 region is CASSTVGTQYF. Written as DNA, the CDR3 is TGTGCCAGCAGTACTGTCGGGACCCAGTACTTC.

With regard to this clonotype: The junction departs from germline at one end; a sequencing error may be responsible. The chain uses TRBV24-1 and TRBJ2-1, with 14 bases matching TRBD2. The CDR3 runs 17 residues. Per germline, CDR1 KGHDR and CDR2 SFDVKD. The CDR3 nucleotides are TGTGCCACCAGTGATCCGGGACTAGCGGGAGTCTACAATGAGCGGTTCTTC. This translates into CATSDPGLAGVYNERFF.

This clonotype was seen a handful of times. The chain joins TRBV30 to TRBJ1-6; tentatively, D is TRBD1 (6 bases). Per germline, CDR1 GTSNPN and CDR2 SVGIG (reference sequence). V was pared by 0 bases and J by 7 bases, with 7 bases between. CDR3 length equals 13 residues. The DNA of the CDR3 is TGTGCCTGGAGTGTACAGGGCAATTCACCCCTCCACTTT. Translation: CAWSVQGNSPLHF.

This chain uses TRBV3-1 with TRBJ2-4; D not resolved. Trimming pared 0 bases from V and 7 bases from J, leaving 7 bases between. Germline V gene lookup returns CDR1 LGHDT and CDR2 YNNKEL (reference sequence). The CDR3 length is 13 residues. The CDR3 loop reads CASSQDSHNIQYF. In DNA, the CDR3 is TGTGCCAGCAGCCAAGATTCTCATAACATTCAGTACTTC.

In this sample, this clonotype turned up a few times. The rearrangement uses TRBV19 and TRBJ2-5; possible D gene TRBD1, 6 bases. Matching the DNA end better, TRBJ2-7 makes the J call doubtful. CDR3 length: 15 amino acids. Germline-derived CDR1 and CDR2 are LNHDA and SQIVND (reference sequence). The CDR3 reads CASSTYRDRSYEQYF. CDR3 coding DNA: TGTGCCAGTAGTACTTACAGGGACCGCTCCTACGAGCAGTACTTC.

The genes are TRBV4-1 and TRBJ2-1, with D perhaps being TRBD1 or TRBD2 (6 bases each). Germline CDR1 is MGHRA and CDR2 is YSYEKL. V lost 0 bases, J lost 1 base, and 13 bases lay in between. The length of the CDR3 is 17 residues. The CDR3 DNA reads as TGCGCCAGCAGCCAAGATAGACGGGGGCGATCCTACAATGAGCAGTTCTTC. Amino acid sequence: CASSQDRRGRSYNEQFF.

The chain joins TRBV3-1 to TRBJ2-7; 7 nucleotides align to TRBD1. The V and J ends lost 3 bases and 6 bases, in that order; junction bases with no gene match: 2. CDR3 length: 12 residues. Germline CDR1 is LGHDT and CDR2 is YNNKEL (reference sequence). The CDR3 loop is CASSHDRAEQYF. As DNA, the CDR3 is TGTGCCAGCAGCCATGACAGGGCCGAGCAGTACTTC.